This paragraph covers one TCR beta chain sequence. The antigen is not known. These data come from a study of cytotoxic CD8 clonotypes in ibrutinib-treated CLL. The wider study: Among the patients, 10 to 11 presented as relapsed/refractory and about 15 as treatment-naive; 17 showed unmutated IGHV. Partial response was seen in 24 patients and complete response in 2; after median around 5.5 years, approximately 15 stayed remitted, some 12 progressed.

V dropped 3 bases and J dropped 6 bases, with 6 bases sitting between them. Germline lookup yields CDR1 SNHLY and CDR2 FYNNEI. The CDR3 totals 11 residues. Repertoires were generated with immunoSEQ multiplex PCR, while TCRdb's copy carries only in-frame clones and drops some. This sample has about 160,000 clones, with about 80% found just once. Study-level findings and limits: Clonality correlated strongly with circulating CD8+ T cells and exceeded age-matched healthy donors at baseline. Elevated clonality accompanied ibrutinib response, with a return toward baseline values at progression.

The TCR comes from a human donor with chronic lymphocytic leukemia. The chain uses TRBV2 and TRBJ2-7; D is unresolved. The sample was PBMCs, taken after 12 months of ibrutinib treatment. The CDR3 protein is CASSDGGEQYF. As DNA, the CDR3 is TGTGCCAGCAGTGATGGCGGCGAGCAGTACTTC.